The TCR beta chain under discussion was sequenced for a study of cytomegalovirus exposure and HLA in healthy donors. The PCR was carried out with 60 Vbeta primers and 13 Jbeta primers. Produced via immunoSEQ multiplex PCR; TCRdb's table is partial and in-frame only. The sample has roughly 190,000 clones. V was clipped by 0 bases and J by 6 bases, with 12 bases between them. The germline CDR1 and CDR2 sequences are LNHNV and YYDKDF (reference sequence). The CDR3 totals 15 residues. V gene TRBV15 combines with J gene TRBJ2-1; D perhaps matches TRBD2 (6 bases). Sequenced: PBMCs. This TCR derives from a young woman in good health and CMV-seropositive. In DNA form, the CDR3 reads TGTGCCACCAGCAGAGATTCCGGGACTTTCAATGAGCAGTTCTTC. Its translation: CATSRDSGTFNEQFF.